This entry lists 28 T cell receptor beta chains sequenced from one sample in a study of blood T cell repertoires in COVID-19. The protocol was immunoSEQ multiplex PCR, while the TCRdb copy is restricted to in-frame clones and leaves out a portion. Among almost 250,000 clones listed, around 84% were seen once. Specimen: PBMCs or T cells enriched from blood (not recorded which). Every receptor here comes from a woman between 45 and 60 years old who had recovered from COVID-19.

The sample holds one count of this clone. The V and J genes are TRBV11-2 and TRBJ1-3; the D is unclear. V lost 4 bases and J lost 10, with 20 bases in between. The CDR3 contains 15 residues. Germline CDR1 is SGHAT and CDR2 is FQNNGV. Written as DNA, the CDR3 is TGTGCCAGCAGCTCCGATCCTAGCGGGAGCTTTACCATATATTTT. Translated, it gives CASSSDPSGSFTIYF.

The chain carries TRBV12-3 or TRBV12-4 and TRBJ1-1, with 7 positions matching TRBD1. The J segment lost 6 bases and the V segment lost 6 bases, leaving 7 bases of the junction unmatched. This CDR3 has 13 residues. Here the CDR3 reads CASSPTGSAEAFF. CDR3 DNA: TGTGCCAGCAGCCCGACAGGGAGCGCTGAAGCTTTCTTT.

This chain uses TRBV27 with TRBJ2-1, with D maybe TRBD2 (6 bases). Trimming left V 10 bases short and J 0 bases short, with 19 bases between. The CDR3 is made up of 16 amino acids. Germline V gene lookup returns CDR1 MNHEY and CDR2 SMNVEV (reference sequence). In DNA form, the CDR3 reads TGTGCCACGAAAGGTGGGGGGATGAGCTCCTACAATGAGCAGTTCTTC. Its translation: CATKGGGMSSYNEQFF.

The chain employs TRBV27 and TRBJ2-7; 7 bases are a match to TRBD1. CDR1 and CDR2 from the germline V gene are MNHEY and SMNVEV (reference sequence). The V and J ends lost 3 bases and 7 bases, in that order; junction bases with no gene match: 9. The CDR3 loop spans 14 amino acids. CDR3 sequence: CASSLETGRGEQYF. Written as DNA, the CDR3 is TGTGCCAGCAGTTTGGAGACAGGGCGTGGAGAGCAGTACTTC.

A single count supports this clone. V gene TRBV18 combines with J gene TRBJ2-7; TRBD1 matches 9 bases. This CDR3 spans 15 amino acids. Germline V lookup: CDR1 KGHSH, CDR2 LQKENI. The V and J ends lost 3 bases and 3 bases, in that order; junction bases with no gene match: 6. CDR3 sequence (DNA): TGTGCCAGCTCACCCACGACAGGGGGTTTCTACGAGCAGTACTTC. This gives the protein CASSPTTGGFYEQYF. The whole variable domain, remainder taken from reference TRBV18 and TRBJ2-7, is NAGVMQNPRHLVRRRGQEARLRCSPMKGHSHVYWYRQLPEEGLKFMVYLQKENIIDESGMPKERFSAEFPKEGPSILRIQQVVRGDSAAYFCASSPTTGGFYEQYFGPGTRLTVT.

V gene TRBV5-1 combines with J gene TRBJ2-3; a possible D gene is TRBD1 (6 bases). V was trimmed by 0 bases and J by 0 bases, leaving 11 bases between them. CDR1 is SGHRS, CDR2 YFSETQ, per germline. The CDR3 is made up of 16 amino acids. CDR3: CASSLAGTISTDTQYF. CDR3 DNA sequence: TGCGCCAGCAGCTTGGCCGGGACAATTAGCACAGATACGCAGTATTTT.

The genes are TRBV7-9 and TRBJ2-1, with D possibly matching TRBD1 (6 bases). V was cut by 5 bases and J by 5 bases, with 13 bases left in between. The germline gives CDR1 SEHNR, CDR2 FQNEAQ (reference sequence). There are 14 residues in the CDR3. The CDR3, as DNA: TGTGCCAGCAGCCGCAACAGGGAGAACAATGAGCAGTTCTTC. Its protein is CASSRNRENNEQFF.

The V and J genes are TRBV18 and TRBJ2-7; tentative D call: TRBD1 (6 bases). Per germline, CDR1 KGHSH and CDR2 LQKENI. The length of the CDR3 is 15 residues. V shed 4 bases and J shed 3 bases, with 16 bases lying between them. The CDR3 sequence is CASSRTAFDSYEQYF. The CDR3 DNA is TGTGCCAGCTCACGGACAGCTTTTGATAGCTACGAGCAGTACTTC.

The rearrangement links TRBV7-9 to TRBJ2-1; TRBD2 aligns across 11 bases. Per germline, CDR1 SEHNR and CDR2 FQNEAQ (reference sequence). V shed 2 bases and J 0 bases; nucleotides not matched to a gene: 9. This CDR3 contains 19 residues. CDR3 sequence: CASSLTGLAVPSSYNEQFF. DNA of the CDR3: TGTGCCAGCAGCTTAACGGGACTAGCGGTGCCAAGCTCCTACAATGAGCAGTTCTTC.

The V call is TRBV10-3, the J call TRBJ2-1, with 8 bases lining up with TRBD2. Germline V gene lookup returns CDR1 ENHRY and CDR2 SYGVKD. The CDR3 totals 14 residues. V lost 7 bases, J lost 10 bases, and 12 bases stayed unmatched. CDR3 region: CAIMDPAGGSEQFF. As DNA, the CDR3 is TGTGCCATCATGGACCCCGCGGGAGGAAGCGAGCAGTTCTTC.

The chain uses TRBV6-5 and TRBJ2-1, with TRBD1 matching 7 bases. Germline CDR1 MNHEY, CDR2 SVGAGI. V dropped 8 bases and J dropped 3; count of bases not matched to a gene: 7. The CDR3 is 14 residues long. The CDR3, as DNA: TGTGCCAGCCTCCGGGACAGCCACTACAATGAGCAGTTCTTC. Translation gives CASLRDSHYNEQFF.

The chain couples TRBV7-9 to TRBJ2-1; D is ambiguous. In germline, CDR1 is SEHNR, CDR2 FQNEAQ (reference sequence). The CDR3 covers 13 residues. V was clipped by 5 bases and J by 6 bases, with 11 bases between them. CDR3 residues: CASSPRPSNEQFF. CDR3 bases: TGTGCCAGCAGCCCCCGTCCCAGCAATGAGCAGTTCTTC.

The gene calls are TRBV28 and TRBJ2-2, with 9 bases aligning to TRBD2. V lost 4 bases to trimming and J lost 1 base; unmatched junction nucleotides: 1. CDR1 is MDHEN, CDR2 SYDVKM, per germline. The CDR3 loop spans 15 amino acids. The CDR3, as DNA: TGTGCCAGCAGTTCTAGCGGGGTGAACACCGGGGAGCTGTTTTTT. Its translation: CASSSSGVNTGELFF.

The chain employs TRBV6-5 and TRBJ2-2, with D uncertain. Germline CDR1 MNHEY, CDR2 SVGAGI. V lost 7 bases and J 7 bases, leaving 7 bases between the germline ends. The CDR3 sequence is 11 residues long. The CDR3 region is CASTTGGELFF. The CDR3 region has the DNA TGTGCCAGCACCACGGGCGGGGAGCTGTTTTTT.

The CDR3 sequence is CASSQGLAVTYEQYF. The CDR3 nucleotides are TGCGCCAGCAGCCAGGGACTAGCGGTTACCTACGAGCAGTACTTC. This chain uses TRBV5-1 with TRBJ2-7; 11 bases are a match to TRBD2. This CDR3 contains 15 residues. CDR1 is SGHRS and CDR2 is YFSETQ in the germline V gene. Losses at the gene ends were 4 bases for V and 2 bases for J; bases not matched to a gene: 5.

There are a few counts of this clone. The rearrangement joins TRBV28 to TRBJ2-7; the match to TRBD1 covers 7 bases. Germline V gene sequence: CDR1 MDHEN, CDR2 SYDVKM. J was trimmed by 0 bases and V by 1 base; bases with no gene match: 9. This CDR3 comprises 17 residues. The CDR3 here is CASSLSYGQAYSYEQYF. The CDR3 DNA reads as TGTGCCAGCAGTTTATCGTACGGACAGGCTTACTCCTACGAGCAGTACTTC.

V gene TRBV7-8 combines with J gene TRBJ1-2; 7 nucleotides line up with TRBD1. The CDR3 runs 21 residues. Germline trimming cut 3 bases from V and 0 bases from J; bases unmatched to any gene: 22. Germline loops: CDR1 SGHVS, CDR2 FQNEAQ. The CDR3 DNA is TGTGCCAGCAGCTTCAGTCGATTTCAGGGGACAGCAATATTAACTAACTATGGCTACACCTTC. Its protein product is CASSFSRFQGTAILTNYGYTF.

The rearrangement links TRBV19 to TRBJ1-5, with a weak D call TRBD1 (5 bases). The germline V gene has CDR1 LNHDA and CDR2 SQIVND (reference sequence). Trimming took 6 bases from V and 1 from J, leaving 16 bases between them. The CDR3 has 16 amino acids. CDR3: CASRRRGQDSNQPQHF. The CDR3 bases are TGTGCCAGTAGAAGGCGAGGACAAGACAGCAATCAGCCCCAGCATTTT.

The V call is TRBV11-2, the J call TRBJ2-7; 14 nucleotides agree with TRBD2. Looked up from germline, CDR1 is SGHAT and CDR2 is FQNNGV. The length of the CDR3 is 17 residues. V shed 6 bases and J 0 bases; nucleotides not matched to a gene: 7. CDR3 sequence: CASRGLAGVGTSYEQYF. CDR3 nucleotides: TGTGCCAGCAGGGGACTAGCGGGAGTCGGGACCTCCTACGAGCAGTACTTC.

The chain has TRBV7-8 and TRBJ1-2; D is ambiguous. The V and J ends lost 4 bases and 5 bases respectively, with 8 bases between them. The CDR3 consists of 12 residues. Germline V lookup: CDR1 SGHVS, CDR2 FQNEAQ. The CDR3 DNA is TGTGCCAGCAGCTCGCCCCTATATGGCTACACCTTC. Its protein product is CASSSPLYGYTF.

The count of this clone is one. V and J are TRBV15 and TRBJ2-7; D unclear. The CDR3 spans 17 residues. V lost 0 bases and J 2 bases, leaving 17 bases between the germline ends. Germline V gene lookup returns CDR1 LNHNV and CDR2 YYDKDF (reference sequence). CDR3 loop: CATSRDRGLRPPYEQYF. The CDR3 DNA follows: TGTGCCACCAGCAGAGATCGAGGATTGCGTCCGCCCTACGAGCAGTACTTC.

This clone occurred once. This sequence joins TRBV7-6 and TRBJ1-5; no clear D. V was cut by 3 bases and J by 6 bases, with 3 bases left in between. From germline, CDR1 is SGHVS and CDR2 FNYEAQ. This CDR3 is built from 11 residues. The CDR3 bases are TGTGCCAGCAGCTTTATTCAGCCCCAGCATTTT. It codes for CASSFIQPQHF.

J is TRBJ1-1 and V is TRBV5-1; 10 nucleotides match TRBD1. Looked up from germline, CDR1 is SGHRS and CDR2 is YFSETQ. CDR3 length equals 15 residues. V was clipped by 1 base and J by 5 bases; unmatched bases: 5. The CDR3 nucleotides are TGCGCCAGCAGCTTGCGACAGGGGGCAACGACTGAAGCTTTCTTT. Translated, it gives CASSLRQGATTEAFF. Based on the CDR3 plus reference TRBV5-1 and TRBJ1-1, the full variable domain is KAGVTQTPRYLIKTRGQQVTLSCSPISGHRSVSWYQQTPGQGLQFLFEYFSETQRNKGNFPGRFSGRQFSNSRSEMNVSTLELGDSALYLCASSLRQGATTEAFFGQGTRLTVV.

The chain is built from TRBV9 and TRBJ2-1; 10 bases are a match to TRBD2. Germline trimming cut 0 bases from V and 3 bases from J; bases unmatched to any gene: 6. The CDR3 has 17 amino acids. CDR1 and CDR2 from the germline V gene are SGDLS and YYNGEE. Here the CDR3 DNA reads TGTGCCAGCAGCGTAGGCCCCAGCGGGAGGGTCTACAATGAGCAGTTCTTC. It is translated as CASSVGPSGRVYNEQFF.

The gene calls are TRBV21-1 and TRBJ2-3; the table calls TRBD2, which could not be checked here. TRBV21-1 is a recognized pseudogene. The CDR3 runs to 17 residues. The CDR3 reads CASSKAPSGRSTDTQYF. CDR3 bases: TGTGCCAGCAGCAAAGCACCTAGCGGGAGGAGCACAGATACGCAGTATTTT.

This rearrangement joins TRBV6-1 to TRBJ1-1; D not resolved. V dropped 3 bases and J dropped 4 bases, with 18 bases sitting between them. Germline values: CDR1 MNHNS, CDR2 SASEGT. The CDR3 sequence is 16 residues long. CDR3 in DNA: TGTGCCAGCAGTGAGGGAGGAAGCTTATTCGGCACTGAAGCTTTCTTT. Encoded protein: CASSEGGSLFGTEAFF.

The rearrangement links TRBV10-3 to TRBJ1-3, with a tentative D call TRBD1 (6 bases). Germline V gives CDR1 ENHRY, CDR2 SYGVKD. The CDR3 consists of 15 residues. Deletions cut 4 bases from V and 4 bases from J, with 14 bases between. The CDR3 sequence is CAISAAGEIGNTIYF. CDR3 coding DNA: TGTGCCATCAGTGCCGCAGGGGAAATAGGAAACACCATATATTTT.

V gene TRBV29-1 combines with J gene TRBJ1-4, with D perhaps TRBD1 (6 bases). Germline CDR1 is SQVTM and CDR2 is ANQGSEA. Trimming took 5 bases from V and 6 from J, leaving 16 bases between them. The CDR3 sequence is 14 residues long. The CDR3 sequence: CSVKKQGDHEKLFF. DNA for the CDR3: TGCAGCGTTAAAAAACAGGGTGATCATGAAAAACTGTTTTTT.